Listed here are 7 T cell receptor beta chains from one sample, sequenced in a study of cytomegalovirus exposure and HLA in healthy donors. The primer mix had 60 Vbeta and 13 Jbeta primers. Sequencing was performed with immunoSEQ multiplex PCR; in TCRdb, only in-frame clones are kept and a portion is missing. The sample has approximately 110,000 clones; 60% to 85% are singletons. Sequenced material: PBMCs. The receptors were sampled from a man between 35 and 55 years old in good health and CMV-seronegative.

This chain links TRBV11-2 with TRBJ2-1; 12 bases fit TRBD2. The J segment lost 10 bases and the V segment lost 1 base, leaving 2 bases of the junction unmatched. The CDR3 consists of 14 residues. Germline V gene sequence: CDR1 SGHAT, CDR2 FQNNGV. Here the CDR3 reads CASSLVLAGGEQFF. The CDR3, as DNA: TGTGCCAGCAGCTTAGTTCTAGCGGGAGGGGAGCAGTTCTTC.

The rearrangement uses TRBV15 and TRBJ2-1; 7 positions agree with TRBD2. The V gene's germline CDR1 is LNHNV and CDR2 YYDKDF (reference sequence). The CDR3 is 14 amino acids. V dropped 6 bases and J dropped 8; count of bases not matched to a gene: 10. The CDR3 DNA reads as TGTGCCACCAGAGATAAACAAGCGGGATATGAGCAGTTCTTC. Its protein product is CATRDKQAGYEQFF.

This chain joins TRBV13 and TRBJ2-3; D might be TRBD2 (6 bases). Germline V gene lookup returns CDR1 PRHDT and CDR2 FYEKMQ (reference sequence). V dropped 8 bases and J dropped 2 bases, with 14 bases sitting between them. The CDR3 extends over 14 amino acids. This CDR3 is CASSKGGATDTQYF. For the CDR3, the DNA is TGTGCCAGCTCCAAGGGCGGGGCCACAGATACGCAGTATTTT.

The V gene is TRBV14, the J gene TRBJ2-1, with D possibly matching TRBD1 (5 bases). V was shortened by 2 bases and J by 8 bases, with 19 bases between the two germline ends. The V gene's germline CDR1 is SGHDN and CDR2 FVKESK. The CDR3 consists of 16 residues. DNA of the CDR3: TGTGCCAGCAGCCAACTTGGACCGAATATGGGGCATGAGCAGTTCTTC. Amino acids: CASSQLGPNMGHEQFF.

This sequence joins TRBV2 and TRBJ2-2, with D uncertain. With 2 bases removed from V and 1 base from J, the gap between germline ends came to 8 bases. The CDR3 sequence is 15 residues long. Per germline, CDR1 SNHLY and CDR2 FYNNEI. Written as DNA, the CDR3 is TGTGCCAGCAGTGAACCAGGTGTGAACACCGGGGAGCTGTTTTTT. Translating it yields CASSEPGVNTGELFF. Based on the CDR3 plus reference TRBV2 and TRBJ2-2, the full variable domain is EPEVTQTPSHQVTQMGQEVILRCVPISNHLYFYWYRQILGQKVEFLVSFYNNEISEKSEIFDDQFSVERPDGSNFTLKIRSTKLEDSAMYFCASSEPGVNTGELFFGEGSRLTVL.

V usage is TRBV7-7 and J usage is TRBJ2-7, with 11 bases identical to TRBD2. V shed 5 bases and J 3 bases; nucleotides not matched to a gene: 3. Germline V gene data show CDR1 as SSHAT and CDR2 as FNYEAQ (reference sequence). The CDR3 contains 14 residues. The CDR3 bases are TGTGCCAGCAGCCCAGGGACTAGCGGCTACGAGCAGTACTTC. Its protein is CASSPGTSGYEQYF.

V is TRBV19 and J is TRBJ2-1, with 8 bases identical to TRBD1. With 6 bases clipped from V and 6 bases from J, the junction kept 4 bases outside the gene matches. CDR3 size: 13 residues. Germline CDR1 reads LNHDA; CDR2 reads SQIVND (reference sequence). CDR3 in DNA: TGTGCCAGTAGCCCAACAGGGGGCAATGAGCAGTTCTTC. Encoded protein: CASSPTGGNEQFF.